Each of the 7 T cell receptor beta chains below was sequenced from the same sample in a study of cytomegalovirus exposure and HLA in healthy donors. It was with 60 Vbeta and 13 Jbeta primers that the PCR ran. The data were produced by immunoSEQ multiplex PCR, yet TCRdb's version contains in-frame clones alone and is incomplete. Its table lists approximately 110,000 clones. The sequenced sample consisted of PBMCs. The receptor source for this set is a man between 40 and 49 years old in good health and CMV-seropositive.

DNA of the CDR3: TGTGCCAGCAGCCCCGGACTAGCGGGAATGGAGGGTGAGCAGTTCTTC. Protein product: CASSPGLAGMEGEQFF. The rearrangement links TRBV7-8 to TRBJ2-1, with 12 nucleotides matching TRBD2. Losses at the gene ends were 5 bases for V and 9 bases for J; bases not matched to a gene: 11. The CDR3 extends over 16 amino acids. From germline, CDR1 is SGHVS and CDR2 FQNEAQ. The full variable domain, with the rest looked up from reference TRBV7-8 and TRBJ2-1, is GAGVSQSPRYKVAKRGQDVALRCDPISGHVSLFWYQQALGQGPEFLTYFQNEAQLDKSGLPSDRFFAERPEGSVSTLKIQRTQQEDSAVYLCASSPGLAGMEGEQFFGPGTRLTVL.

The V and J genes are TRBV21-1 and TRBJ2-1; TRBD2, the table's D call, lacks a check against the DNA. TRBV21-1 corresponds to a pseudogene. The CDR3 runs to 17 residues. The CDR3: CASSKILTSGSHNEQFF. As DNA, the CDR3 is TGTGCCAGCAGCAAAATCCTAACTAGCGGGAGCCACAATGAGCAGTTCTTC.

The genes are TRBV18 and TRBJ2-2; D is unclear. Germline lookup yields CDR1 KGHSH and CDR2 LQKENI. Trimming shortened V by 6 bases and J by 0 bases, and 8 bases separated the two germline ends. The CDR3 consists of 14 residues. This CDR3 is CASSIGPNTGELFF. The DNA of the CDR3 is TGTGCCAGCTCGATCGGTCCGAACACCGGGGAGCTGTTTTTT.

J is TRBJ2-7 and V is TRBV18, with 7 bases that match TRBD1. Trimming cost V 5 bases and J 6 bases; bases outside gene matches: 7. Germline CDR1 reads KGHSH; CDR2 reads LQKENI. CDR3 length: 13 residues. The CDR3 protein is CASSTDRALEQYF. The CDR3 DNA follows: TGTGCCAGCTCAACCGACAGGGCTCTCGAGCAGTACTTC.

The chain has TRBV15 and TRBJ2-7; D perhaps matches TRBD2 (6 bases). Germline V gene sequence: CDR1 LNHNV, CDR2 YYDKDF (reference sequence). The V end lost 5 bases, the J end lost 5 bases, and 25 bases lay between the germline ends. The CDR3 spans 17 residues. This chain's CDR3 is CATSPYLQAGSSHEQYF. The CDR3 region has the DNA TGTGCCACCAGCCCTTATTTGCAGGCGGGAAGTAGCCACGAGCAGTACTTC.

The CDR3 protein is CASSQDWGRVPATNEKLFF. The CDR3, as DNA: TGCGCCAGCAGCCAAGATTGGGGCAGGGTCCCTGCAACTAATGAAAAACTGTTTTTT. The chain joins TRBV4-1 to TRBJ1-4; possibly TRBD1 for D (5 bases). With 0 bases removed from V and 0 bases from J, the gap between germline ends came to 17 bases. Germline V gives CDR1 MGHRA, CDR2 YSYEKL. CDR3 size: 19 residues.

This chain joins TRBV10-3 and TRBJ2-1; TRBD2 matches at 8 bases. CDR1 is ENHRY and CDR2 is SYGVKD in the germline V gene. The CDR3 runs to 15 residues. Trimming cost V 6 bases and J 4 bases; bases outside gene matches: 8. The CDR3 spells CAISTSGGGYNEQFF. DNA of the CDR3: TGTGCCATCAGCACTAGCGGAGGGGGATACAATGAGCAGTTCTTC.